This TCR beta chain was found in a study of blood T cell repertoires in COVID-19. Profiled with immunoSEQ multiplex PCR; TCRdb holds only in-frame clones, not every one. Of about 330,000 clones in the sample, around 82% were seen once. The CDR3 runs 15 residues. Germline trimming cut 6 bases from V and 3 bases from J; bases unmatched to any gene: 5. CDR1 and CDR2 (germline): MNHEY, SVGAGI. The sequencing sample was made of peripheral blood. The chain has TRBV6-5 and TRBJ2-3, with 11 nucleotides matching TRBD2. The TCR was taken from a woman between 45 and 60 years old with acute or convalescent COVID-19. The CDR3 nucleotides read TGTGCCAGCAGGGGGACTAGCGGACTAACAGATACGCAGTATTTT. Translated, it gives CASRGTSGLTDTQYF.